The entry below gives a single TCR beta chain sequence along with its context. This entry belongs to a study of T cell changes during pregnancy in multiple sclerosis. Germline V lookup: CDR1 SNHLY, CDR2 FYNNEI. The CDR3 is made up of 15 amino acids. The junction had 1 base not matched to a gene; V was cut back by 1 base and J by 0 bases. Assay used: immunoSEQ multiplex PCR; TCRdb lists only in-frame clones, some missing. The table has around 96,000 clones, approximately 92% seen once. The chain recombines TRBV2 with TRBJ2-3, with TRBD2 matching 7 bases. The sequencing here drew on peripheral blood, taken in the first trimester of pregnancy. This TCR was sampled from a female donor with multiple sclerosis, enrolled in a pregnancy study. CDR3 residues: CASSEGRGSTDTQYF. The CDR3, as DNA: TGTGCCAGCAGTGAAGGGCGGGGGAGCACAGATACGCAGTATTTT.